Listed below are T cell receptor beta chains from one sample, sequenced in a study of T cell responses to AZD1222 COVID-19 vaccine. TCRdb keeps only in-frame clones here, not all; method: immunoSEQ multiplex PCR. Among 100,000 to 130,000 clones listed, 80% to 95% were seen once. The sequenced sample was peripheral blood, obtained 28 days after the second AZD1222 dose. The receptors were gathered from an adult who received the AZD1222 COVID-19 vaccine. CDR3s include the opening cysteine and the closing phenylalanine or tryptophan. The order of the fields is V gene, CDR3 length, clone size, J gene, CDR3 protein. Rows may omit the clone size; those that give it use once, few, many or a size class.

TRBV12-3/TRBV12-4,12,NA,TRBJ1-1,CASSYGNTEAFF
TRBV7-9,15,NA,TRBJ1-2,CASSPFVGQAIYYTF
TRBV19,14,once,TRBJ1-2,CASRTDRAPYGYTF
TRBV5-1,13,NA,TRBJ1-2,CASSPLVNYGYTF
TRBV4-1,17,NA,TRBJ2-1,CASSPAPQREAYNEQFF
TRBV5-1,14,NA,TRBJ1-2,CASSFPGQGNGYTF
TRBV29-1,13,NA,TRBJ1-5,CSVAGNSNQPQHF
TRBV5-1,17,NA,TRBJ1-3,CASSLGDRAKSGNTIYF
TRBV7-8,12,NA,TRBJ2-5,CASGSGVETQYF
TRBV20-1,13,NA,TRBJ1-3,CSASLQRGNTIYF
TRBV7-2,14,NA,TRBJ1-1,CASSLRPGDGEAFF
TRBV19,13,NA,TRBJ2-5,CASSRNRGETQYF
TRBV12-3/TRBV12-4,13,NA,TRBJ1-1,CAISLVTTGEAFF
TRBV27,14,NA,TRBJ1-4,CASRPGMANEKLFF
TRBV29-1,14,NA,TRBJ1-1,CSVESWEGRTEAFF
TRBV7-9,15,NA,TRBJ1-6,CASSSSTGVGSPLHF
TRBV12-3/TRBV12-4,12,NA,TRBJ2-3,CASGRMTDTQYF
TRBV10-3,14,NA,TRBJ1-5,CAISGVKDGQPQHF
TRBV19,13,NA,TRBJ1-5,CASASGADQPQHF
TRBV9,12,NA,TRBJ2-3,CASSVVKDTQYF
TRBV2,14,NA,TRBJ1-2,CASSEGTSYYGYTF
TRBV7-9,15,NA,TRBJ1-6,CASSLQGRGDSPLHF
TRBV10-3,14,once,TRBJ1-1,CAISGRQMGAEAFF
TRBV5-1,17,once,TRBJ2-3,CASSLASSIEGTDTQYF
TRBV29-1,13,NA,TRBJ2-3,CSVDRQRGNTQYF
TRBV7-3,13,once,TRBJ1-1,CASSLGRNTEAFF
TRBV27,15,NA,TRBJ2-1,CASSLSDRSYNEQFF
TRBV19,18,NA,TRBJ2-3,CASSKGQRGGPATDTQYF
TRBV5-6,15,NA,TRBJ1-1,CASSRIGQGNTEAFF
TRBV9,14,few,TRBJ2-7,CASSVAADPYEQYF
TRBV3-1/TRBV3-2,16,NA,TRBJ1-3,CASSQDQRGAGNTIYF
TRBV20-1,15,once,TRBJ2-7,CSASSGGTGAYEQYF
TRBV11-2,12,NA,TRBJ1-6,CASSLGRRDLHF
TRBV19,14,NA,TRBJ1-3,CASSKKGEGNTIYF
TRBV2,14,NA,TRBJ2-7,CASRGQGASPEQYF
TRBV10-3,15,NA,TRBJ1-3,CAVRGGGSSGNTIYF